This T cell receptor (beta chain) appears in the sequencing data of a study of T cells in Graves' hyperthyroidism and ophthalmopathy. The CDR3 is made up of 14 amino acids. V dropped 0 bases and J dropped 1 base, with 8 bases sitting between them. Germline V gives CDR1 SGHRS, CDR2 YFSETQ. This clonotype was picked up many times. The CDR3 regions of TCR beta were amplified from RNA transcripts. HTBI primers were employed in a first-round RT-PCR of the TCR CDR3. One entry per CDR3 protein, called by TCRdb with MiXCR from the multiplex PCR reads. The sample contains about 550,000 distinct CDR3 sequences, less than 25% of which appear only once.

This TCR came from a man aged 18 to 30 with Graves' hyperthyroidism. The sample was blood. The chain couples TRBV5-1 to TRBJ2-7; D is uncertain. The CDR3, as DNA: TGCGCCAGCAGCTTGGCGTCGAATTCCTACGAGCAGTACTTC. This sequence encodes CASSLASNSYEQYF.